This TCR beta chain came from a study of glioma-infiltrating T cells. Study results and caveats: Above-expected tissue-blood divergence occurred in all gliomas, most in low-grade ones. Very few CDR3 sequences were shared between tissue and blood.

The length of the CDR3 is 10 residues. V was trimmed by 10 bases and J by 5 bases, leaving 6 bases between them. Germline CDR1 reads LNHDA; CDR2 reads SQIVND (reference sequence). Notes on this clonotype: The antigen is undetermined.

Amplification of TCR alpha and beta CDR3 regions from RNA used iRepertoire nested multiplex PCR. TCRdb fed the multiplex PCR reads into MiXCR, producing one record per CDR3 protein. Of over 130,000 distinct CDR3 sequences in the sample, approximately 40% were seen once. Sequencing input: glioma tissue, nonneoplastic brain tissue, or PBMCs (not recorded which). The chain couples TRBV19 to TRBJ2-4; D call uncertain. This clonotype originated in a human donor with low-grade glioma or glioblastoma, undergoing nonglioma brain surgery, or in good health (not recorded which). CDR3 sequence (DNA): TGTGCCACTAAGGAAAACATTCAGTACTTC. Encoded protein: CATKENIQYF. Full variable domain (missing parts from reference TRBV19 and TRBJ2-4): DGGITQSPKYLFRKEGQNVTLSCEQNLNHDAMYWYRQDPGQGLRLIYYSQIVNDFQKGDIAEGYSVSREKKESFPLTVTSAQKNPTAFYLCATKENIQYFGAGTRLSVL.